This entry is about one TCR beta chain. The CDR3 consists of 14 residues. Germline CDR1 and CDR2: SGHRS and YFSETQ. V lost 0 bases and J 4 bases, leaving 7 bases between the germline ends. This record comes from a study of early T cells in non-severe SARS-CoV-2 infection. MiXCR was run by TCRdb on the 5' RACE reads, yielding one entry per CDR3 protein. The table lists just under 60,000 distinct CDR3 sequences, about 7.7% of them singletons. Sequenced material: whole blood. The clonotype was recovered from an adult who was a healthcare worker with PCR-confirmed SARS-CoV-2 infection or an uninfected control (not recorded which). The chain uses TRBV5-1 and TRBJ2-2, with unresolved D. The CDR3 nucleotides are TGCGCCAGCAGCTTGGCCGCCGGCACCGGGGAGCTGTTTTTT. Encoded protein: CASSLAAGTGELFF.